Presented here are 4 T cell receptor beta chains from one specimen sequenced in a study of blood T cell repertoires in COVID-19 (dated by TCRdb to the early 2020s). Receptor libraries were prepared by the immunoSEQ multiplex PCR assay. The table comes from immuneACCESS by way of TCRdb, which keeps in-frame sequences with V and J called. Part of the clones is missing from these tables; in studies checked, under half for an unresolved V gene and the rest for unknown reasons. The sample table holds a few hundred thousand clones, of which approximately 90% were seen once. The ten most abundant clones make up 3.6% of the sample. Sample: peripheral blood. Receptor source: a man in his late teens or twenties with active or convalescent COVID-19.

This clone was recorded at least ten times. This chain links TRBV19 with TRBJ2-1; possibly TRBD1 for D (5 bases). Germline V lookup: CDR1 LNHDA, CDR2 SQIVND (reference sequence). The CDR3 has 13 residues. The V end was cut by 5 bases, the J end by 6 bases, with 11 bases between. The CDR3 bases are TGTGCCAGTAGTCCAGGGCTTCGCAATGAGCAGTTCTTC. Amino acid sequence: CASSPGLRNEQFF.

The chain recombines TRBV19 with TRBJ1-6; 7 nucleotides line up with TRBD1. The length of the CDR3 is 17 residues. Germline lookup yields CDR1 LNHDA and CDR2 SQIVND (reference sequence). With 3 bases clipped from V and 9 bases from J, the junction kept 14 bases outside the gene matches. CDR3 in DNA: TGTGCCAGTAGTATGATAAGGACAGGTGGGATATTTTCACCCCTCCACTTT. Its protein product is CASSMIRTGGIFSPLHF.

CDR3 region: CASSESSGTEAFF. The CDR3 DNA is TGTGCCAGCAGCGAGTCCTCGGGTACTGAAGCTTTCTTT. V is TRBV7-9 and J is TRBJ1-1; D is ambiguous. The CDR3 loop spans 13 amino acids. Trimming pared 5 bases from V and 5 bases from J, leaving 12 bases between. From germline, CDR1 is SEHNR and CDR2 FQNEAQ (reference sequence).

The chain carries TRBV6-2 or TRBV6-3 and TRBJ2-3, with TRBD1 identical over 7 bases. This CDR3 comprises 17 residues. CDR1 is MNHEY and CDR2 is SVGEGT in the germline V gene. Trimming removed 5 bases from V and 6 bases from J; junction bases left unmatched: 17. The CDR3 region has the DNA TGTGCCAGCAGTAGAGCGAAGGGGACAGAACGAGAGGATACGCAGTATTTT. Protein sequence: CASSRAKGTEREDTQYF.